This TCR beta chain was identified in a study of T-cell memory formation after mild COVID-19. General study points: Cross-reactive memory apparently joined, as some responding clones appeared in pre-infection memory. Contracting clones, day 15 to 85, had balanced CD4/CD8, and later expanders favored CD4+.

Using constant-segment primers, 5'RACE produced TCR alpha and TCR beta cDNA libraries carrying sample barcodes and UMIs. A single record per CDR3 protein comes from TCRdb applying MiXCR to the 5' RACE reads. The sample consists of about 470,000 distinct CDR3 sequences, 15% to 20% of them appearing once. This clonotype was detected only a few times. What it recognizes is unknown. CDR1 and CDR2 from the germline V gene are KGHDR and SFDVKD. Trimming left V 3 bases short and J 9 bases short, with 7 bases between. The CDR3 totals 12 residues. The rearrangement links TRBV24-1 to TRBJ2-2; D gene uncertain. The clonotype comes from an adult woman who had mild COVID-19 (a few samples of this study predate the infection). Cell type and time point are not known. Sequences were obtained from PBMCs or a T cell subset sorted from them (not recorded which). CDR3 in amino acids: CATSDPTRELFF. As DNA, the CDR3 is TGTGCCACCAGTGATCCCACAAGGGAGCTGTTTTTT.